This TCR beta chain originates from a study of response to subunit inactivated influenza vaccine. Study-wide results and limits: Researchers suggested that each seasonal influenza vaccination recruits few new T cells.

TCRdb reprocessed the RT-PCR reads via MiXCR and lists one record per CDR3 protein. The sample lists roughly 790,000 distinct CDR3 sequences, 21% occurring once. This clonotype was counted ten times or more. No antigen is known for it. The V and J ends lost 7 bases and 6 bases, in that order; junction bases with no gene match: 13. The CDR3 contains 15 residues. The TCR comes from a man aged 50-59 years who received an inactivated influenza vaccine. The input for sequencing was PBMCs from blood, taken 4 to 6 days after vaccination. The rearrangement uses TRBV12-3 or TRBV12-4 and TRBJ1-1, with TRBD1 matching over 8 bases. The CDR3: CASKRKLQGVAEAFF. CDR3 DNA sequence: TGTGCCAGCAAACGTAAACTACAGGGGGTTGCTGAAGCTTTCTTT.